The 18 T cell receptor beta chains listed next were all sequenced from one sample in a study of CD8+ T cells in alopecia areata. RNA, once extracted, was reverse transcribed into cDNA for use as the sequencing template. Produced via immunoSEQ multiplex PCR; TCRdb's table is partial and in-frame only. The data contain 100,000 to 150,000 clones, almost 50% of them singletons. The sample was CD8+ T cells sorted from blood, taken at week 0. The receptors here all came from a human donor with alopecia areata.

The chain is built from TRBV19 and TRBJ1-5; TRBD1 is a possible D gene (5 bases). The germline CDR1 and CDR2 sequences are LNHDA and SQIVND (reference sequence). The CDR3 sequence is 12 residues long. V was pared by 6 bases and J by 11 bases, with 14 bases between. This CDR3 reads CASRGTGRTQHF. CDR3 DNA: TGTGCCAGTAGAGGGACGGGCCGGACCCAGCATTTT.

The V and J genes are TRBV30 and TRBJ1-6; 9 nucleotides align to TRBD1. This CDR3 contains 15 residues. V lost 0 bases and J lost 10; bases outside the gene matches: 7. Germline V CDR1 and CDR2: GTSNPN, SVGIG (reference sequence). CDR3 protein: CAWSVLRTGESPLHF. DNA for the CDR3: TGTGCCTGGAGTGTCCTGCGGACAGGGGAATCACCCCTCCACTTT.

The chain is built from TRBV15 and TRBJ2-1; TRBD1 matches at 7 bases. The germline CDR1 and CDR2 sequences are LNHNV and YYDKDF (reference sequence). Trimming removed 8 bases from V and 3 bases from J; junction bases left unmatched: 7. This CDR3 has 14 amino acids. The CDR3, as DNA: TGTGCCACCGGCCAGGGGGAGCGCTACAATGAGCAGTTCTTC. Its protein is CATGQGERYNEQFF.

The J gene is TRBJ1-6, the V gene TRBV7-9; no clear D. Between the trimmed V and J ends, which lost 3 bases and 7 bases, there was a span of 13 bases. CDR3 length: 15 residues. Germline values: CDR1 SEHNR, CDR2 FQNEAQ (reference sequence). The CDR3 region is CASSLALDGNSPLHF. Here the CDR3 DNA reads TGTGCCAGCAGCTTGGCCCTGGACGGGAATTCACCCCTCCACTTT.

The chain combines TRBV30 with TRBJ1-6; 8 bases match TRBD1. The length of the CDR3 is 13 residues. Germline values: CDR1 GTSNPN, CDR2 SVGIG (reference sequence). The V gene end was trimmed by 5 bases and the J gene end by 7 bases; junction bases not matched to a gene: 4. The CDR3: CAWVGTGNSPLHF. For the CDR3, the DNA is TGTGCCTGGGTTGGGACAGGCAATTCACCCCTCCACTTT.

This clone was picked up one time. For the CDR3, the DNA is TGTGCCAGCAGTTACGGGGAGGCCTACGAGCAGTACTTC. Encoded protein: CASSYGEAYEQYF. The chain couples TRBV6-5 to TRBJ2-7, with TRBD2 as a possible D gene (6 bases). Germline V gene data show CDR1 as MNHEY and CDR2 as SVGAGI. Trimming took 2 bases from V and 2 from J, leaving 7 bases between them. CDR3 length: 13 residues.

V and J are TRBV5-6 and TRBJ1-4, with a tentative D call TRBD1 (5 bases). Per germline, CDR1 SGHDT and CDR2 YYEEEE. Trimming cost V 4 bases and J 2 bases, with 12 bases left between them. The CDR3 runs to 15 residues. In DNA, the CDR3 is TGTGCCAGCAGCCTTGAAGGGGAGACTAATGAAAAACTGTTTTTT. It specifies CASSLEGETNEKLFF.

This clone has only a few counts. The V gene is TRBV29-1, the J gene TRBJ1-2; tentatively, D is TRBD1 (6 bases). Trimming took 4 bases from V and 8 from J, leaving 14 bases between them. Looked up from germline, CDR1 is SQVTM and CDR2 is ANQGSEA. This CDR3 has 12 residues. The DNA of the CDR3 is TGCAGCGTTGCTTTGGGGGCGCCCGGCTACACCTTC. Amino acid sequence: CSVALGAPGYTF. The whole variable domain, filled in from reference TRBV29-1 and TRBJ1-2, reads SAVISQKPSRDICQRGTSLTIQCQVDSQVTMMFWYRQQPGQSLTLIATANQGSEATYESGFVIDKFPISRPNLTFSTLTVSNMSPEDSSIYLCSVALGAPGYTFGSGTRLTVV.

The V gene is TRBV29-1, the J gene TRBJ2-2; TRBD1 is a possible D gene (5 bases). Germline-derived CDR1 and CDR2 are SQVTM and ANQGSEA. V lost 5 bases, J lost 3 bases, and 7 bases lay in between. This CDR3 spans 12 amino acids. The CDR3: CSVPGYTGELFF. The CDR3 DNA reads as TGCAGCGTTCCAGGGTACACCGGGGAGCTGTTTTTT.

The J gene is TRBJ2-5, the V gene TRBV27; 8 bases line up with TRBD2. V trimming: 5 bases; J trimming: 4 bases; junction bases outside the gene matches: 9. Germline V gene sequence: CDR1 MNHEY, CDR2 SMNVEV (reference sequence). This CDR3 has 15 residues. CDR3 residues: CASSPRRGDGETQYF. The CDR3 DNA is TGTGCCAGCAGTCCCAGGCGGGGGGACGGAGAGACCCAGTACTTC.

The V call is TRBV4-1, the J call TRBJ2-6, with D maybe TRBD1 (6 bases). The CDR3 runs to 17 residues. The germline V gene encodes CDR1 MGHRA and CDR2 YSYEKL. Trimming left V 0 bases short and J 4 bases short, with 13 bases between. CDR3 residues: CASSQDDTGTGANVLTF. CDR3 in DNA: TGCGCCAGCAGCCAAGACGATACAGGGACCGGGGCCAACGTCCTGACTTTC.

Comment on this clone: This may arise from a read error, as a much more abundant clone is one base away. Other DNA sequences from this sample encode an identical CDR3 as well. The chain uses TRBV4-1 and TRBJ2-7; D is perhaps TRBD1 (5 bases). Trimming shortened V by 0 bases and J by 2 bases, and 11 bases separated the two germline ends. Germline V gives CDR1 MGHRA, CDR2 YSYEKL. This CDR3 is 15 amino acids long. This CDR3 is CASSQERRQTYEQYF. CDR3 sequence (DNA): TGCGCCAGCAGCCAAGAAAGGAGACAGACCTACGAGCAGTACTTC.

The chain combines TRBV30 with TRBJ2-7; D tentatively reads TRBD1 or TRBD2 (5 bases each). The CDR3 has 13 amino acids. Trimming removed 3 bases at V and 7 bases at J, with 16 bases between. Germline values: CDR1 GTSNPN, CDR2 SVGIG (reference sequence). CDR3 nucleotides: TGTGCCTGGAGCGACGGGGATGGGGGAGAGCAGTACTTC. Its protein product is CAWSDGDGGEQYF.

This clone has only one observation. The V call is TRBV29-1, the J call TRBJ2-7; D is unclear. Germline values: CDR1 SQVTM, CDR2 ANQGSEA. This CDR3 is built from 12 residues. V lost 4 bases to trimming and J lost 1 base, with 8 bases between them. The CDR3 loop reads CSVAGPSYEQYF. DNA for the CDR3: TGCAGCGTTGCCGGGCCATCCTACGAGCAGTACTTC.

In its sample, this clone was seen a few times. V and J are TRBV4-3 and TRBJ2-1, with 11 bases aligning to TRBD1. The CDR3 is made up of 16 amino acids. After removal of 4 bases from V and 7 bases from J, the junction contained 9 bases not matched to a gene. Per the germline V gene, CDR1 is LGHNA and CDR2 is YSLEER. For the CDR3, the DNA is TGCGCCAGCAGCCTACACGGACAGGGGGCGCAGAATGAGCAGTTCTTC. This codes for CASSLHGQGAQNEQFF.

In this sample, this clone turned up a few times. The CDR3 is CARGTENTGELFF. The CDR3 nucleotides are TGTGCCAGGGGGACAGAGAACACCGGGGAGCTGTTTTTT. This chain joins TRBV2 and TRBJ2-2, with 7 bases identical to TRBD1. CDR1 and CDR2 from the germline V gene are SNHLY and FYNNEI. The CDR3 runs 13 residues. Germline trimming cut 9 bases from V and 1 base from J; bases unmatched to any gene: 2.

The chain is built from TRBV30 and TRBJ1-2; no firm D call. Germline CDR1 is GTSNPN and CDR2 is SVGIG (reference sequence). This CDR3 region has 13 residues. Trimming took off 2 bases at V and 7 bases at J, with 14 bases between the two ends. This CDR3 is CAWSPLEAAGYTF. The DNA of the CDR3 is TGTGCCTGGAGTCCCCTAGAGGCGGCTGGCTACACCTTC.

This clone was counted only a few times. This chain uses TRBV7-9 with TRBJ2-5; D is ambiguous. Germline loops: CDR1 SEHNR, CDR2 FQNEAQ (reference sequence). The CDR3 spans 15 residues. Trimming removed 2 bases at V and 8 bases at J, with 18 bases between. The CDR3 here is CASSLPEDPGITQYF. DNA for the CDR3: TGTGCCAGCAGCTTACCAGAGGACCCAGGAATAACCCAGTACTTC.